The 14 T cell receptor beta chains below were found in one sample sequenced in a study of blood T cell repertoires in COVID-19. Method: immunoSEQ multiplex PCR; TCRdb's copy keeps in-frame clones and lacks some. The data show 150,000 to 200,000 clones, about four fifths seen once. Specimen: peripheral blood. These receptors were obtained from a human donor with acute or convalescent COVID-19. The donor label of this sample is uncertain.

The chain uses TRBV5-1 and TRBJ1-2, with D perhaps matching TRBD1 (5 bases). Germline V CDR1 and CDR2: SGHRS, YFSETQ. This CDR3 contains 15 residues. With 0 bases removed from V and 2 bases from J, the gap between germline ends came to 11 bases. The CDR3: CASSLVAGQNYGYTF. CDR3 DNA sequence: TGCGCCAGCAGCTTGGTGGCAGGGCAAAACTATGGCTACACCTTC.

The gene calls are TRBV20-1 and TRBJ1-2, with TRBD1 identical over 7 bases. The length of the CDR3 is 12 residues. With 4 bases clipped from V and 4 bases from J, the junction kept 3 bases outside the gene matches. Germline loops: CDR1 DFQATT, CDR2 SNEGSKA (reference sequence). CDR3 protein: CSATDRVYGYTF. CDR3 DNA: TGCAGTGCTACTGACAGGGTCTATGGCTACACCTTC.

The chain is built from TRBV3-1 (or the pseudogene TRBV3-2) and TRBJ1-5, with D possibly TRBD1 on 6 matching bases. This CDR3 is built from 15 residues. Trimming left V 0 bases short and J 5 bases short, with 11 bases between. Germline V gene data show CDR1 as LGHDT and CDR2 as YNNKEL (reference sequence). The CDR3 reads CASSQDRAGDQPQHF. The CDR3 DNA sequence: TGTGCCAGCAGCCAAGATAGGGCAGGGGATCAGCCCCAGCATTTT.

The rearrangement links TRBV6-5 to TRBJ1-1; 7 nucleotides line up with TRBD1. The V and J ends lost 8 bases and 0 bases, in that order; junction bases with no gene match: 9. Germline V gene sequence: CDR1 MNHEY, CDR2 SVGAGI. There are 15 residues in the CDR3. The CDR3 nucleotides are TGTGCCAGCCAGGGACAGACCCTACTGAACACTGAAGCTTTCTTT. Translated, it gives CASQGQTLLNTEAFF.

The V and J genes are TRBV7-2 and TRBJ2-1; 10 bases fit TRBD1. V shed 3 bases, J shed 4 bases, and the junction held 3 bases outside the gene matches. Germline V CDR1 and CDR2: SGHTA, FQGNSA. The CDR3 totals 15 residues. Here the CDR3 reads CASSFRTGGYNEQFF. As DNA, the CDR3 is TGTGCCAGCAGCTTTCGGACAGGGGGTTACAATGAGCAGTTCTTC.

This clone was seen more than once but under ten times. V gene TRBV5-1 combines with J gene TRBJ2-7; the match to TRBD1 covers 8 bases. The V gene end was trimmed by 4 bases and the J gene end by 6 bases; junction bases not matched to a gene: 12. Germline V gene data show CDR1 as SGHRS and CDR2 as YFSETQ. The CDR3 extends over 15 amino acids. As DNA, the CDR3 is TGCGCCAGCAGCACCGGACAGGGAACGCCTGGCGAGCAGTACTTC. It codes for CASSTGQGTPGEQYF.

The chain combines TRBV13 with TRBJ1-3; D not resolved. Germline assignment: CDR1 PRHDT and CDR2 FYEKMQ (reference sequence). This CDR3 region has 14 residues. Trimming stripped 1 base from V and 4 bases from J, with 8 bases between. In DNA, the CDR3 is TGTGCCAGCAGCTTAGTATCTGTAGGAAACACCATATATTTT. Its protein is CASSLVSVGNTIYF.

The CDR3, as DNA: TGTGCCAGCAGTTTAAGAGACAGGGAAATCCACGAGCAGTACTTC. As protein: CASSLRDREIHEQYF. The rearrangement links TRBV27 to TRBJ2-7, with 7 bases aligning to TRBD1. The V segment lost 2 bases and the J segment 5 bases; nucleotides outside the gene matches: 9. The CDR3 length is 15 residues. Looked up from germline, CDR1 is MNHEY and CDR2 is SMNVEV (reference sequence).

The rearrangement links TRBV6-5 to TRBJ1-1; TRBD1 agrees at 7 bases. Germline lookup yields CDR1 MNHEY and CDR2 SVGAGI. The CDR3 has 13 residues. J was trimmed by 9 bases and V by 0 bases; bases with no gene match: 4. The CDR3 here is CASSYSPGQQAFF. CDR3 in DNA: TGTGCCAGCAGTTACTCTCCGGGACAGCAAGCTTTCTTT.

The DNA for the CDR3 is TGTGCCAGCAGCCTTATTAGGGGACGAGGCGGGGGCACAGATACGCAGTATTTT. Protein product: CASSLIRGRGGGTDTQYF. V and J are TRBV3-1 (or the pseudogene TRBV3-2) and TRBJ2-3; D might be TRBD2 (6 bases). The length of the CDR3 is 18 residues. Trimming removed 4 bases from V and 1 base from J, with 21 bases in between. Germline V CDR1 and CDR2: LGHDT, YNNKEL (reference sequence).

In this sample, this clone turned up once. The J gene is TRBJ1-6, the V gene TRBV6-1; D not resolved. Germline values: CDR1 MNHNS, CDR2 SASEGT. This CDR3 contains 13 residues. Trimming took off 0 bases at V and 10 bases at J, with 7 bases between the two ends. This chain's CDR3 is CASSEAVESPLHF. The CDR3 DNA is TGTGCCAGCAGTGAAGCCGTAGAATCACCCCTCCACTTT.

The chain couples TRBV30 to TRBJ1-2, with unresolved D. The CDR3 runs to 13 residues. The germline V gene has CDR1 GTSNPN and CDR2 SVGIG (reference sequence). Trimming pared 0 bases from V and 8 bases from J, leaving 13 bases between. The CDR3 region is CAWSVGRLGGYTF. The CDR3, as DNA: TGTGCCTGGAGTGTAGGTCGGCTGGGCGGCTACACCTTC.

The rearrangement links TRBV7-9 to TRBJ1-2, with unresolved D. Trimming left V 3 bases short and J 2 bases short, with 4 bases between. Germline CDR1 is SEHNR and CDR2 is FQNEAQ (reference sequence). There are 12 residues in the CDR3. In nucleotides, the CDR3 is TGTGCCAGCAGCTTGACAAACTATGGCTACACCTTC. Protein: CASSLTNYGYTF.

V is TRBV7-3 and J is TRBJ2-1; a possible D gene is TRBD2 (6 bases). Germline V gene data show CDR1 as SGHTA and CDR2 as FQGTGA. CDR3 size: 15 residues. V lost 6 bases and J lost 7, with 19 bases in between. In nucleotides, the CDR3 is TGTGCCAGCAGTCGGGACTCCAACGAAGTGAATGAGCAGTTCTTC. Its translation is CASSRDSNEVNEQFF.